Listed below are T cell receptor beta chains from one sample, sequenced in a study of human T cells and chemical hapten exposure. TCRdb re-called the RACE reads with MiXCR, one entry per CDR3 protein. In the table there are about 270,000 distinct CDR3 sequences, 7.5% to 9% of which are singletons. The sample here was whole blood, taken in connection with sensitization to the hapten diphenylcyclopropenone (DPC). These receptors all come from a man between 18 and 35 years old with alopecia areata. Some clones in this sample may be carry-over from other donors' samples. Both conserved end residues are part of each CDR3. D genes are given only for firm matches. Rows give clone size only sometimes, using once, few, many, or a class for an expanded clone.

V gene,D gene,J gene,clone size,CDR3 DNA,CDR3 protein
TRBV6-2/TRBV6-3,-,TRBJ1-1,-,TGTGCCAGCAGCCACGACAGGTTCGAGGTTTTAGGCACTGAAGCTTTCTTT,CASSHDRFEVLGTEAFF
TRBV28,-,TRBJ2-5,few,TGTGCCAGCAGTTTTCCCGACAGGTACCAAGAGACCCAGTACTTC,CASSFPDRYQETQYF
TRBV12-3/TRBV12-4,-,TRBJ2-4,few,TGTGCCAGCAGTTGGGGGATAGCCAAAAACATTCAGTACTTC,CASSWGIAKNIQYF
TRBV11-3,-,TRBJ2-3,many,TGTGCCAGCAGCCGAAGGGACAACACAGATACGCAGTATTTT,CASSRRDNTDTQYF
TRBV3-1,-,TRBJ2-7,few,TGTGCCAGCAGCCAAGGGGCATCTGGCGAGCAGTACTTC,CASSQGASGEQYF
TRBV7-3,TRBD1,TRBJ2-2,many,TGTGCCAGCAGCTCGGAGACAGGGGAGACCGGGGAGCTGTTTTTT,CASSSETGETGELFF
TRBV3-1,-,TRBJ2-1,many,TGTGCCAGCAGCACCAATAGGAATGAGCAGTTCTTC,CASSTNRNEQFF
TRBV20-1,-,TRBJ1-4,few,TGCAGTGCTCGACGCGATACTGCAACTAATGAAAAACTGTTTTTT,CSARRDTATNEKLFF
TRBV5-1,-,TRBJ2-7,-,TGCGCCAGCAGCTTGGCTGAGTCCTACGAGCAGTACTTC,CASSLAESYEQYF
TRBV10-3,-,TRBJ1-6,few,TGTGCCATCAGTGAGTCGGGACTTGATTCACCCCTCCACTTT,CAISESGLDSPLHF
TRBV27,-,TRBJ1-2,few,TGTGCCAGCCGGGGCGCCTGGGGGCAGTATGGCTACACCTTC,CASRGAWGQYGYTF
TRBV12-5,TRBD2,TRBJ2-2,-,TGTGCTAGTGGCCCCGGGACTAATATCCCCGGGGAGCTGTTTTTT,CASGPGTNIPGELFF